The 31 T cell receptor beta chains listed next were all sequenced from one sample in a study of T-cell reconstitution after alpha-beta-depleted transplantation in children. As it was prepared, the TCRbeta library received unique molecular identifiers. TCRdb reanalysed the PCR reads using MiXCR and keeps one entry per CDR3 protein. The top ten hold about 10% of the sample, which has roughly 310,000 distinct CDR3 sequences, roughly 21% seen once. The input for sequencing was PBMCs, mostly from graft donor cells, taken 180 days after TCRalphabeta/CD19-depleted stem cell transplant. These receptors were obtained from a male patient aged 5 to 17 who had a stem cell transplant for acute lymphoblastic leukemia, so the T cells may come from the graft donor.

V and J are TRBV18 and TRBJ2-7; possible D gene TRBD2, 6 bases. Trimming stripped 6 bases from V and 0 bases from J, with 27 bases between. The CDR3 is 19 residues long. CDR1 and CDR2 from the germline V gene are KGHSH and LQKENI. CDR3 DNA sequence: TGTGCCAGCTCCCACAGACAGAACCGGGACTCGTATAGCTCCTACGAGCAGTACTTC. Residues: CASSHRQNRDSYSSYEQYF.

This clonotype occurred a few times. The J gene is TRBJ1-1, the V gene TRBV5-1, with 9 nucleotides matching TRBD1. CDR3 length: 14 residues. CDR1 is SGHRS and CDR2 is YFSETQ in the germline V gene. V shed 5 bases, J shed 5 bases, and the junction held 7 bases outside the gene matches. CDR3 sequence (DNA): TGCGCCAGCAGGTTTGGGGACAGGGTAACTGAAGCTTTCTTT. Its translation is CASRFGDRVTEAFF.

This clonotype was seen a few times. The chain links TRBV12-3 or TRBV12-4 to TRBJ2-2; D uncertain. This CDR3 has 12 residues. V was shortened by 5 bases and J by 6 bases, with 7 bases between the two germline ends. The chain's CDR3 is CASSPLSGELFF. DNA of the CDR3: TGTGCCAGCAGTCCCCTATCCGGGGAGCTGTTTTTT.

A remark on this clonotype: The junction and the germline gene differ at one end; a read error may be behind it. This rearrangement joins TRBV25-1 to TRBJ2-5, with D possibly matching TRBD1 (6 bases). This CDR3 contains 14 residues. From germline, CDR1 is MGHDK and CDR2 SYGVNS. CDR3 sequence (DNA): TGTGCCAGCAGTCTAGGGACACTTGAAGAGACCCAGAACTTC. Amino acids: CASSLGTLEETQNF.

Only a few counts were recorded for this clonotype. The genes are TRBV15 and TRBJ2-3; TRBD1 is a possible D gene (5 bases). Germline V CDR1 and CDR2: LNHNV, YYDKDF (reference sequence). The CDR3 covers 16 residues. V was trimmed by 0 bases and J by 3 bases, leaving 13 bases between them. The CDR3 loop reads CATSRDLRGWTDTQYF. The CDR3 bases are TGTGCCACCAGCAGAGATCTAAGGGGCTGGACAGATACGCAGTATTTT.

J is TRBJ1-4 and V is TRBV5-6, with D hard to call. Germline V gene data show CDR1 as SGHDT and CDR2 as YYEEEE. Trimming took off 7 bases at V and 0 bases at J, with 19 bases between the two ends. The CDR3 contains 17 residues. CDR3 residues: CASPLPQRWTTNEKLFF. CDR3 DNA: TGTGCCAGCCCCTTACCTCAACGTTGGACAACTAATGAAAAACTGTTTTTT.

The V and J genes are TRBV7-3 and TRBJ2-3; 9 nucleotides agree with TRBD2. CDR3 length: 15 residues. Losses at the gene ends were 3 bases for V and 5 bases for J; bases not matched to a gene: 6. Germline V gene lookup returns CDR1 SGHTA and CDR2 FQGTGA. CDR3 in amino acids: CASSFEGLARDTQYF. The CDR3 DNA sequence: TGTGCCAGCAGCTTCGAGGGACTAGCCAGAGATACGCAGTATTTT. Variable domain in full (rest from reference TRBV7-3 and TRBJ2-3): GAGVSQTPSNKVTEKGKYVELRCDPISGHTALYWYRQSLGQGPEFLIYFQGTGAADDSGLPNDRFFAVRPEGSVSTLKIQRTERGDSAVYLCASSFEGLARDTQYFGPGTRLTVL.

The V call is TRBV27, the J call TRBJ2-3; 7 nucleotides agree with TRBD1. CDR3 length equals 14 residues. V lost 8 bases to trimming and J lost 9 bases; unmatched junction nucleotides: 14. The germline V gene encodes CDR1 MNHEY and CDR2 SMNVEV (reference sequence). The CDR3 nucleotides are TGTGCCAGCCGCCGGGGACAGAGCCAGCCGACGCAGTATTTT. Translation gives CASRRGQSQPTQYF.

The chain combines TRBV3-1 with TRBJ2-7; 8 bases are shared with TRBD1. Germline loops: CDR1 LGHDT, CDR2 YNNKEL (reference sequence). The CDR3 spans 13 residues. After removal of 3 bases from V and 5 bases from J, the junction contained 3 bases not matched to a gene. The CDR3 protein is CASSQDRDHEQYF. Here the CDR3 DNA reads TGTGCCAGCAGCCAGGACAGGGACCACGAGCAGTACTTC.

This clonotype was counted many times. This chain uses TRBV20-1 with TRBJ2-1; TRBD2 agrees at 10 bases. CDR3 length: 15 amino acids. The germline V gene has CDR1 DFQATT and CDR2 SNEGSKA (reference sequence). V lost 0 bases and J lost 7; bases outside the gene matches: 6. Written as DNA, the CDR3 is TGCAGTGCTAGAGATTCAGCGGGAGGGTATAATGAGCAGTTCTTC. It yields the protein CSARDSAGGYNEQFF.

The chain joins TRBV11-2 to TRBJ2-1, with 7 bases aligning to TRBD2. The CDR3 is 15 residues long. V dropped 6 bases and J dropped 5; count of bases not matched to a gene: 10. In germline, CDR1 is SGHAT, CDR2 FQNNGV. The CDR3 nucleotides are TGTGCCAGCAGGAACTGGGGGGGTAGGGACAATGAGCAGTTCTTC. Translating gives CASRNWGGRDNEQFF.

The chain couples TRBV5-1 to TRBJ2-7; the D gene is possibly TRBD1 (6 bases). Trimming left V 4 bases short and J 0 bases short, with 20 bases between. The CDR3 runs to 17 residues. CDR1 and CDR2 from the germline V gene are SGHRS and YFSETQ. The CDR3 here is CASSPSHRTDASYEQYF. CDR3 DNA: TGCGCCAGCAGCCCCTCTCATCGGACAGACGCCTCCTACGAGCAGTACTTC.

V usage is TRBV27 and J usage is TRBJ2-6; D perhaps matches TRBD1 (6 bases). The CDR3 contains 19 residues. V was pared by 1 base and J by 0 bases, with 16 bases between. Germline loops: CDR1 MNHEY, CDR2 SMNVEV (reference sequence). The CDR3 spells CASSLWGTLVSSGANVLTF. CDR3 DNA: TGTGCCAGCAGTTTATGGGGGACACTCGTTAGCTCTGGGGCCAACGTCCTGACTTTC.

The gene calls are TRBV20-1 and TRBJ2-1; 9 bases map to TRBD2. V trimming: 5 bases; J trimming: 6 bases; junction bases outside the gene matches: 8. The CDR3 consists of 14 residues. Per the germline V gene, CDR1 is DFQATT and CDR2 is SNEGSKA (reference sequence). The CDR3 nucleotides are TGCAGTGCTTGGATAGGCGGGAGGGGCAATGAGCAGTTCTTC. The encoded protein is CSAWIGGRGNEQFF.

The J gene is TRBJ2-2, the V gene TRBV12-3 or TRBV12-4; perhaps TRBD1 as D (5 bases). The V end was cut by 2 bases, the J end by 1 base, with 8 bases between. This CDR3 has 15 amino acids. The CDR3 nucleotides are TGTGCCAGCAGTTTAAGGGGCGGGAACACCGGGGAGCTGTTTTTT. Amino acids: CASSLRGGNTGELFF.

The CDR3 here is CASRQTSGQETQYF. The CDR3 bases are TGCGCCAGCAGGCAGACTAGCGGTCAAGAGACCCAGTACTTC. The chain combines TRBV5-1 with TRBJ2-5; 9 bases align to TRBD2. Losses at the gene ends were 5 bases for V and 2 bases for J; bases not matched to a gene: 4. The CDR3 is 14 amino acids. Looked up from germline, CDR1 is SGHRS and CDR2 is YFSETQ.

The CDR3 bases are TGTGCCAGCAGCTTAGGCCAGGGACCCCTAGCCAAAAACATTCAGTACTTC. Protein product: CASSLGQGPLAKNIQYF. The chain links TRBV7-6 to TRBJ2-4, with D perhaps matching TRBD1 or TRBD2 (5 bases each). Germline V CDR1 and CDR2: SGHVS, FNYEAQ. The CDR3 consists of 17 residues. Between the trimmed V and J ends, which lost 1 base and 0 bases, there was a span of 13 bases. The whole variable domain, remainder taken from reference TRBV7-6 and TRBJ2-4, is GAGVSQSPRYKVTKRGQDVALRCDPISGHVSLYWYRQALGQGPEFLTYFNYEAQQDKSGLPNDRFSAERPEGSISTLTIQRTEQRDSAMYRCASSLGQGPLAKNIQYFGAGTRLSVL.

The chain couples TRBV20-1 to TRBJ2-1; D not resolved. This CDR3 has 12 amino acids. The V gene's germline CDR1 is DFQATT and CDR2 SNEGSKA (reference sequence). With 4 bases removed from V and 7 bases from J, the gap between germline ends came to 11 bases. The CDR3 DNA is TGCAGTGCTATTAAAAGTTGGAATGAGCAGTTCTTC. Its protein product is CSAIKSWNEQFF.

V usage is TRBV27 and J usage is TRBJ2-4, with D perhaps assigned TRBD1 or TRBD2 (5 bases each). The V gene lost 7 bases and the J gene lost 1 base, with 14 bases spanning the gap. CDR3 length: 15 amino acids. Germline CDR1 reads MNHEY; CDR2 reads SMNVEV (reference sequence). Written as DNA, the CDR3 is TGTGCCAGCACCGAGACCGGGACGGCCAAAAACATTCAGTACTTC. Encoded protein: CASTETGTAKNIQYF.

This clonotype appeared a few times. V and J are TRBV9 and TRBJ2-7; 7 bases fit TRBD2. The germline gives CDR1 SGDLS, CDR2 YYNGEE. V lost 0 bases, J lost 0 bases, and 6 bases stayed unmatched. The CDR3 sequence is 16 residues long. DNA for the CDR3: TGTGCCAGCAGCGTAGCGGCTAGCGGAATCTCCTACGAGCAGTACTTC. This sequence encodes CASSVAASGISYEQYF.

Concerning this clonotype itself: A read error may account for a junction end that differs from germline. The gene calls are TRBV12-3 or TRBV12-4 and TRBJ2-7; 9 bases fit TRBD2. This CDR3 is 14 amino acids long. CDR3 sequence: CASSFASGIYVQYF. The CDR3 DNA is TGTGCCAGCAGTTTCGCTAGCGGGATCTACGTGCAGTACTTC.

The J gene is TRBJ2-2, the V gene TRBV24-1; D is unclear. Germline V gene lookup returns CDR1 KGHDR and CDR2 SFDVKD. This CDR3 region has 16 residues. Trimming took 5 bases from V and 1 from J, leaving 13 bases between them. The DNA for the CDR3 is TGTGCCACCAGTGGGTATGTAACGCTGAACACCGGGGAGCTGTTTTTT. This sequence encodes CATSGYVTLNTGELFF.

This clonotype was seen more than once but under ten times. This chain uses TRBV7-7 with TRBJ2-1, with 7 bases identical to TRBD1. The CDR3 is 16 residues long. With V trimmed by 5 bases and J by 5 bases, 12 bases remained unmatched. The germline V gene has CDR1 SSHAT and CDR2 FNYEAQ (reference sequence). Here the CDR3 DNA reads TGTGCCAGCAGCCCACTTAGCCTGACAGGGAACAATGAGCAGTTCTTC. Encoded protein: CASSPLSLTGNNEQFF.

The CDR3 nucleotides are TGTGCCAGCAGCCACGCACTAGCGGGAGGGCGGGATGAGCAGTTCTTC. Its translation: CASSHALAGGRDEQFF. The genes are TRBV3-1 and TRBJ2-1; 13 nucleotides agree with TRBD2. The ends lost 3 bases at V and 8 bases at J; junction bases unmatched: 7. Germline lookup yields CDR1 LGHDT and CDR2 YNNKEL (reference sequence). The CDR3 has 16 residues.

This clonotype was found a few times. The chain is built from TRBV9 and TRBJ2-1, with TRBD1 matching 9 bases. There are 12 residues in the CDR3. The ends lost 7 bases at V and 7 bases at J; junction bases unmatched: 3. Germline CDR1 SGDLS, CDR2 YYNGEE. This chain's CDR3 is CASDRGDNEQFF. The CDR3 coding sequence is TGTGCCAGCGACAGGGGGGATAATGAGCAGTTCTTC.

The rearrangement joins TRBV7-3 to TRBJ2-1; 7 positions agree with TRBD1. The CDR3 runs 16 residues. V lost 1 base to trimming and J lost 0 bases; unmatched junction nucleotides: 3. Germline loops: CDR1 SGHTA, CDR2 FQGTGA. CDR3 in amino acids: CASSLSWTGSYNEQFF. The CDR3, as DNA: TGTGCCAGCAGCTTAAGTTGGACAGGCTCCTACAATGAGCAGTTCTTC.

This clonotype has more than one count but fewer than ten. The V call is TRBV7-2, the J call TRBJ1-1; perhaps TRBD1 as D (5 bases). Germline lookup yields CDR1 SGHTA and CDR2 FQGNSA. This CDR3 is built from 15 residues. V was clipped by 4 bases and J by 0 bases, with 12 bases between them. The CDR3 here is CASSSSGRLNTEAFF. The CDR3 DNA is TGTGCCAGCAGCTCCTCGGGACGGTTGAACACTGAAGCTTTCTTT.

V and J are TRBV11-3 and TRBJ2-7, with D tentatively TRBD1 or TRBD2 (5 bases each). The CDR3 extends over 13 amino acids. Germline CDR1 and CDR2: SGHNT and YENEEA. Trimming pared 5 bases from V and 0 bases from J, leaving 8 bases between. The CDR3 is CASSDGTSYEQYF. The CDR3 DNA reads TGTGCCAGCAGCGATGGGACCTCCTACGAGCAGTACTTC.

The rearrangement links TRBV20-1 to TRBJ1-3; 8 bases agree with TRBD1. V shed 6 bases and J 1 base; nucleotides not matched to a gene: 14. The CDR3 totals 17 residues. Germline lookup yields CDR1 DFQATT and CDR2 SNEGSKA (reference sequence). The CDR3 DNA reads TGCAGTGCACCTGGGAGAGGACAGGGCCTTTCTGGAAACACCATATATTTT. Translation: CSAPGRGQGLSGNTIYF.

This chain links TRBV6-1 with TRBJ1-6; possibly TRBD1 for D (5 bases). Trimming shortened V by 8 bases and J by 9 bases, and 17 bases separated the two germline ends. The CDR3 is 14 residues long. Germline V gives CDR1 MNHNS, CDR2 SASEGT. The CDR3 coding sequence is TGTGCCAGCGGGAGGCCTTCGGGGGTTTCACCCCTCCACTTT. Protein sequence: CASGRPSGVSPLHF.

The chain combines TRBV7-9 with TRBJ2-7; 8 bases align to TRBD1. The CDR3 extends over 14 amino acids. The V gene end was trimmed by 5 bases and the J gene end by 3 bases; junction bases not matched to a gene: 6. Germline V CDR1 and CDR2: SEHNR, FQNEAQ (reference sequence). CDR3 region: CASSPRQGIYEQYF. The CDR3 DNA reads as TGTGCCAGCAGCCCCCGACAGGGGATCTACGAGCAGTACTTC.